The clone carrying this T cell receptor (beta chain) was seen a handful of times. Trimming removed 0 bases at V and 3 bases at J, with 11 bases between. The germline CDR1 and CDR2 sequences are SGHTA and FQGNSA. The CDR3 length is 15 residues. This sample is part of a study of cytomegalovirus exposure and HLA in healthy donors. PCR involved 60 Vbeta and 13 Jbeta primers. Clones were sequenced by immunoSEQ multiplex PCR, and TCRdb holds only the in-frame ones, with some missing. The sample contains over 150,000 clones, about four fifths of which appear only once. The chain links TRBV7-2 to TRBJ2-5, with no clear D. The source is a man between 18 and 29 years old in good health and CMV-seronegative. What was sequenced was PBMCs. This CDR3 reads CASSLAARREETQYF. DNA for the CDR3: TGTGCCAGCAGCTTAGCGGCCCGGAGAGAAGAGACCCAGTACTTC.